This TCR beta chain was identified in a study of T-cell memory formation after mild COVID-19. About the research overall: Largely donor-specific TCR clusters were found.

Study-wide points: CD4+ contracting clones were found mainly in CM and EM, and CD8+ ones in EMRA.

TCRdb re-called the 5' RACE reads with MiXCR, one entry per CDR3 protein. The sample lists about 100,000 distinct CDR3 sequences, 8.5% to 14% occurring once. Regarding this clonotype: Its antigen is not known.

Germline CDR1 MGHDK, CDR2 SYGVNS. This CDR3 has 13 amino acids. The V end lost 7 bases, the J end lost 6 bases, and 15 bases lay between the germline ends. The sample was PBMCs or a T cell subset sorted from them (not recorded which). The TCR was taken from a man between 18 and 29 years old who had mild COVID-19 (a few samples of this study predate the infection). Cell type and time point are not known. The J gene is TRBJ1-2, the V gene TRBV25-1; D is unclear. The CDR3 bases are TGTGCCAGCACTCGGTTTGGTAGAGATGGCTACACCTTC. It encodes CASTRFGRDGYTF.